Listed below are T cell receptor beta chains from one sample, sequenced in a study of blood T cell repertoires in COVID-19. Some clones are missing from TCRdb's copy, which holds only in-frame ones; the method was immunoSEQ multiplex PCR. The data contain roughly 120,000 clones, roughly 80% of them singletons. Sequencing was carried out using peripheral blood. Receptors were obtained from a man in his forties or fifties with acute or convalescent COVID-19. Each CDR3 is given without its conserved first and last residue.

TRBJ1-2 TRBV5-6 ASSLRNGEGYT
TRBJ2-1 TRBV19 ASRTGTTNNEQF
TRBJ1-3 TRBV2 ASSYSGNTIY
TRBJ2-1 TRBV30 AWSDSSSYNEQF
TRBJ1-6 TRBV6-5 ASQGLRNSPLH
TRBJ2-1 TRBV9 ASSVSRGALDEQF
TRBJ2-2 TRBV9 ASSVVLAGSTGELF
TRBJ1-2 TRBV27 ASSLGGTVSGYT
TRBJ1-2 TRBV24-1 ATSGEHGLDMATPEMAGT
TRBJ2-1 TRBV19 ASSLSGGTYNEQF
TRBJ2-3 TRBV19 ASTPRTGPTDTQY
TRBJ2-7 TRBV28 ASSSQLVSRRDSHEVVYEQY
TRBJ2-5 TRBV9 ASSGGGETQY
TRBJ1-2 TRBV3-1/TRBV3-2 ASSHKGPSGYT
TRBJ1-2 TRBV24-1 ATSVGGYGYT
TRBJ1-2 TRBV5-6 ASSWATNYGYT
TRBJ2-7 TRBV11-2 ASSSGVNNYEQY
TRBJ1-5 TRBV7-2 ASSSDGGGQPQH
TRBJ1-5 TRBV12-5 ASGLAGDSNQPQH
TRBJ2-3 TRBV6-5 ASSYNGADTQY
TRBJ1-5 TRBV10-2 ASSSDRVQPQH
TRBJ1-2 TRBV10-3 AISLQGGMNYGYT
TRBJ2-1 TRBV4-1 ASSQGRPLAYNEQF
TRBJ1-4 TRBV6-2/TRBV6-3 ASSSGQGGHEKLF
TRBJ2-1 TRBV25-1 ASSDRVGVHNEQF
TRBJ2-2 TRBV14 ASSPGTENTGELF
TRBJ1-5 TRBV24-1 ATSDSEGRAYQPQH
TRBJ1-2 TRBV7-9 ASSLEGAAGYT
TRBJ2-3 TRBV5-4 ASSVGTSVTNTQY
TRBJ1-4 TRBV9 ASSPQSSNEKLF
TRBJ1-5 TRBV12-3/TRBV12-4 ASSLRGDQPQH
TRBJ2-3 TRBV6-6 ASSRQGADTQY
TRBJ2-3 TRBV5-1 ASSSRVGGGTDTQY
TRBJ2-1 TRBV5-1 ASSVNSEGEQF